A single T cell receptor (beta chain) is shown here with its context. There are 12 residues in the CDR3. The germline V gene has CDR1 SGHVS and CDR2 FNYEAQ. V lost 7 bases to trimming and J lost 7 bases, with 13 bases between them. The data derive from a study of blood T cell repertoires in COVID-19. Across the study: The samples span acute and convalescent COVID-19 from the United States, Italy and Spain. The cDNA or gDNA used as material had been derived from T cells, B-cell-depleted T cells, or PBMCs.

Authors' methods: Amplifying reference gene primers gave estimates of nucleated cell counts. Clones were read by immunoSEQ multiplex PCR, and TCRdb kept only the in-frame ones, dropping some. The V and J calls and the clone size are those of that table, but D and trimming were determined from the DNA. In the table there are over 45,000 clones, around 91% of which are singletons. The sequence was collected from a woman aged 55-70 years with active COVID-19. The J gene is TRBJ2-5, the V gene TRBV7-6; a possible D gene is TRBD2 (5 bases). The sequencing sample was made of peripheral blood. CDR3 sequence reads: CASTEGPGTQYF. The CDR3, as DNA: TGTGCCAGCACCGAGGGCCCGGGGACCCAGTACTTC. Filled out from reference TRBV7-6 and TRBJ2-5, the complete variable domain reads GAGVSQSPRYKVTKRGQDVALRCDPISGHVSLYWYRQALGQGPEFLTYFNYEAQQDKSGLPNDRFSAERPEGSISTLTIQRTEQRDSAMYRCASTEGPGTQYFGPGTRLLVL.